Following are 4 T cell receptor beta chains from one sample sequenced in a study of T cell responses to AZD1222 COVID-19 vaccine. The method was immunoSEQ multiplex PCR; TCRdb's version includes in-frame clones alone and lacks a portion of them. The table has more than 35,000 clones, under 85% seen once; the top ten hold over 40%. Sequenced material: peripheral blood, taken on day 0 of AZD1222 vaccination. The receptors were gathered from an adult in good health.

This rearrangement joins TRBV19 to TRBJ1-2; possible D gene TRBD1, 5 bases. The CDR3 consists of 13 residues. With 7 bases removed from V and 4 bases from J, the gap between germline ends came to 13 bases. Germline assignment: CDR1 LNHDA and CDR2 SQIVND (reference sequence). CDR3 sequence: CASTTGTFYGYTF. DNA for the CDR3: TGTGCCAGTACTACGGGGACCTTCTATGGCTACACCTTC.

This clone was seen a few times. The chain employs TRBV11-1 and TRBJ2-7, with 7 bases that match TRBD2. The CDR3 contains 12 residues. Germline V gives CDR1 SGHAT, CDR2 FQDESV (reference sequence). V lost 8 bases to trimming and J lost 7 bases; unmatched junction nucleotides: 8. CDR3 amino acids: CASPRTRNEQYF. The CDR3 DNA reads TGTGCCAGCCCCAGGACTAGGAATGAGCAGTACTTC. Combining the CDR3 with reference TRBV11-1 and TRBJ2-7 gives the whole variable domain EAEVAQSPRYKITEKSQAVAFWCDPISGHATLYWYRQILGQGPELLVQFQDESVVDDSQLPKDRFSAERLKGVDSTLKIQPAELGDSAMYLCASPRTRNEQYFGPGTRLTVT.

The chain carries TRBV5-1 and TRBJ2-7; 9 bases agree with TRBD1. J was trimmed by 3 bases and V by 3 bases; bases with no gene match: 1. The CDR3 consists of 13 residues. CDR1 is SGHRS, CDR2 YFSETQ, per germline. The CDR3 loop reads CASSWGQGYEQYF. The CDR3 DNA follows: TGCGCCAGCAGCTGGGGACAGGGCTACGAGCAGTACTTC.

The table lists this clone with a count of one. The chain recombines TRBV19 with TRBJ1-5; D is uncertain. V was cut by 5 bases and J by 2 bases, with 16 bases left in between. CDR1 is LNHDA and CDR2 is SQIVND in the germline V gene (reference sequence). There are 16 residues in the CDR3. The CDR3 DNA reads as TGTGCCAGTAGTGGAAGGGCCCCCAGAGGCAATCAGCCCCAGCATTTT. It yields the protein CASSGRAPRGNQPQHF.